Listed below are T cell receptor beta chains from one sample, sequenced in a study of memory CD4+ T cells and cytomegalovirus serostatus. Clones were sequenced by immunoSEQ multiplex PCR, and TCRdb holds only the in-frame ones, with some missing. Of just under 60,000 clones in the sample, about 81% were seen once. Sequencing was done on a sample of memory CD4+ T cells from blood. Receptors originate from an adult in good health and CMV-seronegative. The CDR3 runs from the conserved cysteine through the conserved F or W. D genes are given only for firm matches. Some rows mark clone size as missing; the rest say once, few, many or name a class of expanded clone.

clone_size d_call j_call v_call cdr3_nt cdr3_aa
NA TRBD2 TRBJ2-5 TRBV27 TGTGCCAGCAGTTTATCGGAGGGGGGCGGGAGGCGTCGAGAGACCCAGTACTTC CASSLSEGGGRRRETQYF
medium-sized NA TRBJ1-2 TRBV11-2 TGTGCCAGCAGCGCCCTACGGGGAGACTATGGCTACACCTTC CASSALRGDYGYTF
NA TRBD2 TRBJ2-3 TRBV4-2 TGTGCCAGCAGCAATCGGGAGGGACTAGCGGGAGTGGATACGCAGTATTTT CASSNREGLAGVDTQYF
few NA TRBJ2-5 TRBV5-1 TGCGCCAGCAGCTTGGGACTTCGAGAGACCCAGTACTTC CASSLGLRETQYF
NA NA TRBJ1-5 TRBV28 TGTGCCAGCAGTTCCTTAACATCCGGCGGGGTGCAGCCCCAGCATTTT CASSSLTSGGVQPQHF
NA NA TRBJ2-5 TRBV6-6 TGTGCCAGCAGCGGGACCGAGACTCAAGAGACCCAGTACTTC CASSGTETQETQYF
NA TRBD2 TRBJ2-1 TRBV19 TGTGCCAGTAGTGTCTCGGGACTAGCGAAATACAATGAGCAGTTCTTC CASSVSGLAKYNEQFF
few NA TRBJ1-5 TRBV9 TGTGCCAGCAGCGTAGAGGGCAGCATGACTCAGCCCCAGCATTTT CASSVEGSMTQPQHF
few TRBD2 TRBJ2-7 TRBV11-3 TGTGCCAGCAGCTTAGTCGGGAGGGCCTCCGAGCAGTACTTC CASSLVGRASEQYF
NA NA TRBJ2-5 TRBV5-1 TGCGCCAGCTCCCGGCGGAGGGACCAAGAGACCCAGTACTTC CASSRRRDQETQYF
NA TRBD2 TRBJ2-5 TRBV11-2 TGTGCCAGCAGCTTCGGCCTAGCGGGTGGAGAGACCCAGTACTTC CASSFGLAGGETQYF
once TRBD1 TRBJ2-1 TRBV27 TGTGCCAGCAGTTTTCGGAGGGGTGGAGACAGGGGCAATGAGCAGTTCTTC CASSFRRGGDRGNEQFF
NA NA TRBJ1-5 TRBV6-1 TGTGCCAGCAGTGAAGAGCACCGGTTTCAGCCCCAGCATTTT CASSEEHRFQPQHF
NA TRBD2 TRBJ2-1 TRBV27 TGTGCCAGCAGACCGACCCGACTAGCGGGAGGGCAATACAATGAGCAGTTCTTC CASRPTRLAGGQYNEQFF
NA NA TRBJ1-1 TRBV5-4 TGTGCCTCGCGGGCAGACGTAGGTGTGAGGAACACTGAAGCTTTCTTT CASRADVGVRNTEAFF
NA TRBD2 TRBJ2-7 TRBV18 TGTGCCAGCTCCCGAGCGGGGTCAGGCGAGCAGTACTTC CASSRAGSGEQYF
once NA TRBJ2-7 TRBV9 TGTGCCAGCAGCGTGGAGCTAACCTACGAGCAGTACTTC CASSVELTYEQYF
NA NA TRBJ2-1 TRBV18 TGTGCCAGCTCACCACCCCTACAGGGTAATTTGGATGAGCAGTTCTTC CASSPPLQGNLDEQFF
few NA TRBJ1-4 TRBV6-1 TGTGCCAGCCTAGGGGACTCTAATGAAAAACTGTTTTTT CASLGDSNEKLFF
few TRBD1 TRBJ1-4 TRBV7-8 TGTGCCAGCAGCTGGGGACAGGGGTCAACTAATGAAAAACTGTTTTTT CASSWGQGSTNEKLFF
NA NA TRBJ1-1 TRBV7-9 TGTGCCAGCAGCTTAGTTCCCAGGATTGAAGCTTTCTTT CASSLVPRIEAFF
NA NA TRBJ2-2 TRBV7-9 TGTGCCAGCAGCTTAGGGGCGGGGAACACCGGGGAGCTGTTTTTT CASSLGAGNTGELFF
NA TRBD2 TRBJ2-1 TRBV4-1 TGCGCCAGCAGCCTTAAGACTAGCGGGAGAGGTGAGCAGTTCTTC CASSLKTSGRGEQFF
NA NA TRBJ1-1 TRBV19 TGTGCCAGTAGTTCTACAGCGAGTGTCATGAACACTGAAGCTTTCTTT CASSSTASVMNTEAFF
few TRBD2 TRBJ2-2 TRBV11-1 TGTGCCAGCAGCTTAGGAGCTAGCGGAGCCACCGGGGAGCTGTTTTTT CASSLGASGATGELFF
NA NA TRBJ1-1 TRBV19 TGTGCCAGTAGTTCATACGACAGTAGTACGAACACTGAAGCTTTCTTT CASSSYDSSTNTEAFF
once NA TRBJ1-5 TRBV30 TGTGCCTGGACCAGTCGGGTAAACCAGCCCCAGCATTTT CAWTSRVNQPQHF
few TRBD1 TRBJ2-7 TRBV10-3 TGTGCCATCAGTGAGCTGGGACAGGGACTCGACGAGCAGTACTTC CAISELGQGLDEQYF
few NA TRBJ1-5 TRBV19 TGTGCCAGTTCATCAGAACGCTATCAGCCCCAGCATTTT CASSSERYQPQHF
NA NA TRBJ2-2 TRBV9 TGTGCCAGCAGCGTAGGTGGTTCTCAAGCGGGGGAGCTGTTTTTT CASSVGGSQAGELFF
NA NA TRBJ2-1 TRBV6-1 TGTGCCAGCAGTGAAGCCGTGGAAAGTGAAAAGTTCTTC CASSEAVESEKFF
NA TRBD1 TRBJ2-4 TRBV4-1 TGCGCCAGCAGCCTCGACCCAATAACAGGGGGTCCTAAAAACATTCAGTACTTC CASSLDPITGGPKNIQYF
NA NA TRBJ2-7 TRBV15 TGTGCCACCAGCAGAGATAGGGCGGCCTCCTACGAGCAGTACTTC CATSRDRAASYEQYF
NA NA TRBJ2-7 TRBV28 TGTGCCAGCAGTCTCCAGTACGAGCAGTACTTC CASSLQYEQYF
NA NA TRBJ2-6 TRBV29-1 TGCAGCGTTTCGAGCAGGGGTCTGGGGGCCAACGTCCTGACTTTC CSVSSRGLGANVLTF
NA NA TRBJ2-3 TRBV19 TGTGCCAGTAGTCCTTCACGAGATACGCAGTATTTT CASSPSRDTQYF
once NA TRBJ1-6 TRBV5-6 TGTGCCAGCCATAGTAGGGGGTCTGTCGAAGGTTCACCCCTCCACTTT CASHSRGSVEGSPLHF
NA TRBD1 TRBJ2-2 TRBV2 TGTGCCAGCAGGAGACAGGGGACGGGCACCGGGGAGCTGTTTTTT CASRRQGTGTGELFF
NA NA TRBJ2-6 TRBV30 TGTGCCTCTCCTGGGGGCTCGAGGTCTGGGGCCAACGTCCTGACTTTC CASPGGSRSGANVLTF
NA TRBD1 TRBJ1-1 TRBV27 TGTGCCAGCAGTTTATACCAGGGGGGGAGTGAAGCTTTCTTT CASSLYQGGSEAFF
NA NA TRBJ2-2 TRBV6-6 TGTGCCAGCAGTCCCACGACTACTTACACCGGGGAGCTGTTTTTT CASSPTTTYTGELFF
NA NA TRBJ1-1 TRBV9 TGTGCCAGCAGCGTAGTGGGTTCGTCGCTCACTGAAGCTTTCTTT CASSVVGSSLTEAFF
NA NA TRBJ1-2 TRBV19 TGTGCCAGTAGTATTCAGAGGGGGAGCGGCTACACCTTC CASSIQRGSGYTF
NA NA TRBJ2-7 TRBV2 TGTGCCAGCAGTACAGGGGGGGCCTACGAGCAGTACTTC CASSTGGAYEQYF
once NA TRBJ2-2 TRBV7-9 TGTGCCAGCAGCTTCTCTGGGACGGGCACCGGGGAGCTGTTTTTT CASSFSGTGTGELFF
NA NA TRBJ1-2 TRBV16 TGTGCCAGCAGCCACCCGACACGCGGCTACACCTTC CASSHPTRGYTF